This TCR beta chain was profiled in a study of PD-L1 blockade in urothelial cancer. Study-level background: Patients, treated from 2014 onward, received atezolizumab 1,200 mg intravenously every 3 weeks.

The CDR3 covers 14 residues. Germline V gene sequence: CDR1 SQVTM, CDR2 ANQGSEA. V lost 2 bases to trimming and J lost 6 bases; unmatched junction nucleotides: 7. The data were produced by immunoSEQ multiplex PCR, yet TCRdb's version contains in-frame clones alone and is incomplete. The table records about 76,000 clones, under 90% of them present only once. Patients had locally advanced or metastatic urothelial carcinoma. This chain connects TRBV29-1 to TRBJ2-3, with 8 nucleotides matching TRBD2. The source was PBMCs, collected around atezolizumab (anti-PD-L1) treatment. The clonotype comes from a man aged 65-85 years with urothelial cancer. The CDR3 DNA reads TGCAGCGTTGAAACGGGAGGGCCGGGGGATACGCAGTATTTT. Amino acid sequence: CSVETGGPGDTQYF.